Listed below are T cell receptor beta chains from one sample, sequenced in a study of Ad26.COV2.S vaccination and SARS-CoV-2 variants. Assay: immunoSEQ multiplex PCR; the TCRdb copy retains only in-frame clones and omits some. The sample has over 400,000 clones, roughly nine tenths seen once. The sequencing here drew on peripheral blood, taken in a trial of Ad26.COV2.S vaccine versus placebo. The receptors come from a person aged 18-65 years who received the Ad26.COV2.S COVID-19 vaccine or a placebo. CDR3s include the opening cysteine and the closing phenylalanine or tryptophan. A D gene is named only where the DNA matches it firmly. Clone sizes are given selectively: once, few, many, or a class where the clone is expanded.

TRBJ1-2	TRBD1	TRBV10-3	.	CAISVYGTGLRGYTF	TGTGCCATCAGTGTCTACGGGACAGGGCTTAGGGGCTACACCTTC
TRBJ1-1	.	TRBV18	.	CASSPPSRATEAFF	TGTGCCAGCTCACCACCGAGTAGGGCTACTGAAGCTTTCTTT
TRBJ1-4	.	TRBV19	.	CASSIHDVREKLFF	TGTGCCAGTAGTATACACGATGTCCGGGAAAAACTGTTTTTT
TRBJ1-1	.	TRBV27	few	CASSLYRRGTEAFF	TGTGCCAGCAGTTTATACAGGCGGGGCACTGAAGCTTTCTTT
TRBJ1-2	.	TRBV5-5	.	CASIPGGSNYGYTF	TGTGCCAGCATCCCCGGGGGGTCTAACTATGGCTACACCTTC
TRBJ1-6	.	TRBV7-2	.	CASSLMAQRSYSPLHF	TGTGCCAGCAGCTTAATGGCGCAGCGGTCCTATTCACCCCTCCACTTT
TRBJ1-5	.	TRBV7-3	.	CASSLIKWVYSNQPQHF	TGTGCCAGCAGCTTAATTAAGTGGGTGTATAGCAATCAGCCCCAGCATTTT
TRBJ2-5	TRBD2	TRBV28	.	CASSPPRGRLAGETQYF	TGTGCCAGCAGCCCCCCCCGGGGCCGACTAGCGGGAGAGACCCAGTACTTC
TRBJ2-3	TRBD2	TRBV30	.	CAWSIGTSGGRDTQYF	TGTGCCTGGAGCATTGGAACTAGCGGGGGGCGAGATACGCAGTATTTT
TRBJ2-7	.	TRBV9	.	CASSATLNAYEQYF	TGTGCCAGCAGCGCTACCCTAAATGCCTACGAGCAGTACTTC